What follows is one T cell receptor (beta chain) and its context. The entry originates in a study of glioma-infiltrating T cells. Study information: Dexamethasone exposure before glioma surgery was limited to six or fewer days.

The iRepertoire nested amplicon-rescue multiplex PCR amplified TCR alpha and beta CDR3s from RNA. TCRdb re-derived calls from the multiplex PCR reads in MiXCR, one entry per CDR3 protein. The sample has about 400,000 distinct CDR3 sequences, 35% to 45% seen once. CDR3 size: 16 residues. The V and J ends lost 5 bases and 1 base respectively, with 15 bases between them. The V gene is TRBV12-3 or TRBV12-4, the J gene TRBJ1-3, with D maybe TRBD1 (5 bases). The receptor was derived from a human donor with low-grade glioma or glioblastoma, undergoing nonglioma brain surgery, or in good health (not recorded which). Sequenced: glioma tissue, nonneoplastic brain tissue, or PBMCs (not recorded which). CDR3 region: CASSGRGARSGNTIYF. In DNA, the CDR3 is TGTGCCAGCAGTGGTAGGGGCGCGAGGTCTGGAAACACCATATATTTT.